The sequence of this T cell receptor (beta chain) was determined in a study of breast tumors, draining lymph nodes, adjacent tissues. Study-wide findings and caveats: Compared with lymph nodes, tumors were less diverse; compared with nontumor tissue, more. Data fit most tumor T cells coming from lymph node, expanding in tumor. Luminal-like breast cancer showed significantly higher tumor–nontumor repertoire similarity than basal-like. Data only fit, rather than demonstrated, lymph node origin of most tumor T cells.

MiXCR, run by TCRdb on the multiplex PCR reads, gives a single entry per CDR3 protein. The sample has 66,000 or so distinct CDR3 sequences, around two fifths seen once; the top ten hold over 7.5%. This CDR3 region has 15 residues. The ends lost 5 bases at V and 5 bases at J; junction bases unmatched: 10. For this clonotype: No antigen is known for it.

The receptor's source is a female donor with breast cancer. Some clones in this sample may be carry-over from other donors' samples. This chain connects TRBV12-3 or TRBV12-4 to TRBJ2-7; 9 nucleotides match TRBD1. The specimen was breast tumor tissue. The chain's CDR3 is CASSIGTGLSNEQYF. CDR3 in DNA: TGTGCCAGCAGTATCGGGACAGGGTTATCCAACGAGCAGTACTTC.